A selection of T cell receptor beta chains follows, all from one sample in a study of blood T cell repertoires in COVID-19. The data were produced by immunoSEQ multiplex PCR, yet TCRdb's version contains in-frame clones alone and is incomplete. The sample comprises 200,000 to 250,000 clones, about nine tenths of which are singletons, and 5.5% to 6.5% rests with the top ten. The specimen was peripheral blood. These receptors originate from a man between 60 and 75 years old with acute or convalescent COVID-19. Each CDR3 is given with its conserved first and last residue. The order of the fields is clone size, J gene, V gene, D gene, CDR3 DNA, CDR3 protein. A D gene is named only where the DNA matches it firmly. Size tells how often a clone was seen (once, few, many) or the class of an expanded clone, and some rows leave it out.

size: -
J: TRBJ2-5
V: TRBV9
D: -
DNA: TGTGCCAGCAGCGTAGCGGCCGGGTGGGAGACCCAGTACTTC
CDR3: CASSVAAGWETQYF

size: once
J: TRBJ1-6
V: TRBV10-3
D: -
DNA: TGTGCCATCAGGGACAAAGATAATTCACCCCTCCACTTT
CDR3: CAIRDKDNSPLHF

size: -
J: TRBJ2-2
V: TRBV27
D: TRBD1
DNA: TGTGCCAGCAGTTTACCCCGATGGGACAGGGCCAACACCGGGGAGCTGTTTTTT
CDR3: CASSLPRWDRANTGELFF

size: -
J: TRBJ1-2
V: TRBV10-3
D: TRBD1
DNA: TGTGCCATCACCGTGACAGGGACTCATGGCTACACCTTC
CDR3: CAITVTGTHGYTF

size: -
J: TRBJ2-5
V: TRBV14
D: TRBD2
DNA: TGTGCCAGCAGCCTATTCGGACTAGCGGGAGGAGAGACCCAGTACTTC
CDR3: CASSLFGLAGGETQYF

size: few
J: TRBJ2-7
V: TRBV28
D: TRBD2
DNA: TGTGCCAGCAGTTTGACTAGCGGGAGAGGAGAGCAGTACTTC
CDR3: CASSLTSGRGEQYF

size: -
J: TRBJ1-3
V: TRBV9
D: TRBD1
DNA: TGTGCCAGCAGCGTGACAGGGAAATCCTCTGGAAACACCATATATTTT
CDR3: CASSVTGKSSGNTIYF

size: -
J: TRBJ2-3
V: TRBV12-5
D: -
DNA: TGTGCTAGTGGTTTGTCAAACGGGGATACGCAGTATTTT
CDR3: CASGLSNGDTQYF

size: -
J: TRBJ2-1
V: TRBV6-5
D: TRBD2
DNA: TGTGCCAGCACCCGGACTAGCGGGAGTAGTGGTGAGCAGTTCTTC
CDR3: CASTRTSGSSGEQFF

size: -
J: TRBJ2-2
V: TRBV12-5
D: TRBD1
DNA: TGTGCTAGTGGTTTGGTTACAGGGGGCAACACCGGGGAGCTGTTTTTT
CDR3: CASGLVTGGNTGELFF

size: -
J: TRBJ2-1
V: TRBV9
D: TRBD2
DNA: TGTGCCAGCAGCAAAGGGGCTAGCGGGACCTACAATGAGCAGTTCTTC
CDR3: CASSKGASGTYNEQFF

size: -
J: TRBJ1-4
V: TRBV30
D: TRBD1
DNA: TGTGCCTGGAGTCCGGACAGGAATGAAAAACTGTTTTTT
CDR3: CAWSPDRNEKLFF

size: -
J: TRBJ1-1
V: TRBV2
D: -
DNA: TGTGCCAGCAGGGAGGGACCGGGTCCTGGAAACACTGAAGCTTTCTTT
CDR3: CASREGPGPGNTEAFF

size: -
J: TRBJ1-2
V: TRBV11-3
D: -
DNA: TGTGCCAGCAGCTTGGGCCAGGGCTATGGCTACACCTTC
CDR3: CASSLGQGYGYTF

size: -
J: TRBJ2-2
V: TRBV5-1
D: TRBD1
DNA: TGCGCCAGCAGCCCCATACAGGGGGCGACCGGGGAGCTGTTTTTT
CDR3: CASSPIQGATGELFF

size: -
J: TRBJ2-7
V: TRBV14
D: -
DNA: TGTGCCAGCGGTTGGTCCCGTAGTGGTGCCTCCATCTTC
CDR3: CASGWSRSGASIF

size: -
J: TRBJ2-1
V: TRBV7-3
D: -
DNA: TGTGCCAGCAGTCATGCCGGGACAACCTACAATGAGCAGTTCTTC
CDR3: CASSHAGTTYNEQFF

size: once
J: TRBJ1-6
V: TRBV5-1
D: -
DNA: TGCGCCAGCAGCTTCGGGGTGAATTCACCCCTCCACTTT
CDR3: CASSFGVNSPLHF

size: -
J: TRBJ1-1
V: TRBV7-2
D: -
DNA: TGTGCCAGCAGCTTAGCGGGGCGCACTGAAGCTTTCTTT
CDR3: CASSLAGRTEAFF

size: -
J: TRBJ1-4
V: TRBV28
D: -
DNA: TGTGCCAGCAGTTTCCAGGGAGGAAGGACTAATGAAAAACTGTTTTTT
CDR3: CASSFQGGRTNEKLFF

size: -
J: TRBJ2-7
V: TRBV11-3
D: -
DNA: TGTGCCAGCAGCTTAGGCCGGGGGAGTGACGAGCAGTACTTC
CDR3: CASSLGRGSDEQYF

size: -
J: TRBJ2-2
V: TRBV28
D: TRBD1
DNA: TGTGCCAGCAGTTTAGCCGGGACCAGGGGGTACACCGGGGAGCTGTTTTTT
CDR3: CASSLAGTRGYTGELFF

size: -
J: TRBJ1-5
V: TRBV6-6
D: -
DNA: TGTGCCAGCAGTCCCAGGGGATCTAGCAATCAGCCCCAGCATTTT
CDR3: CASSPRGSSNQPQHF

size: -
J: TRBJ2-3
V: TRBV9
D: -
DNA: TGTGCCAGCAGCGGGCGGGCTAGCACAGATACGCAGTATTTT
CDR3: CASSGRASTDTQYF

size: once
J: TRBJ1-5
V: TRBV6-2/TRBV6-3
D: TRBD1
DNA: TGTGCCAGCAGCAATGGACAGGGACACAATCAGCCCCAGCATTTT
CDR3: CASSNGQGHNQPQHF

size: -
J: TRBJ2-3
V: TRBV4-2
D: TRBD2
DNA: TGTGCCAGCAGCCAACGACTAGCGGGAGACAGATATTTT
CDR3: CASSQRLAGDRYF

size: -
J: TRBJ1-2
V: TRBV5-1
D: -
DNA: TGCGCCAGCAGCTTGGACGGGGGGAACTATGGCTACACCTTC
CDR3: CASSLDGGNYGYTF

size: -
J: TRBJ1-6
V: TRBV6-1
D: -
DNA: TGTGCCAGCAGTGAAAGGGGCCCGCTCGGTTCACCCCTCCACTTT
CDR3: CASSERGPLGSPLHF

size: -
J: TRBJ2-3
V: TRBV6-5
D: -
DNA: TGTGCCTGTACCCGGGGGGCGCAGGATACGCAGTATTTT
CDR3: CACTRGAQDTQYF

size: -
J: TRBJ2-1
V: TRBV6-6
D: -
DNA: TGTGCCAGCAGTCCCCCTGGGGTAGCGGACTCCTACAATGAGCAGTTCTTC
CDR3: CASSPPGVADSYNEQFF

size: -
J: TRBJ1-5
V: TRBV6-5
D: TRBD1
DNA: TGTGCCAGTGGCCAGGGGGGCAGGTATCAGCCCCAGCATTTT
CDR3: CASGQGGRYQPQHF

size: -
J: TRBJ1-5
V: TRBV6-5
D: TRBD1
DNA: TGTGCCAGCAGGGAGACAGGGGGTTACGGGCCCCAGCATTTT
CDR3: CASRETGGYGPQHF

size: -
J: TRBJ2-1
V: TRBV10-1
D: TRBD1
DNA: TGCGCCAGCAATGGGACAGGGGACTACAATGAGCAGTTCTTC
CDR3: CASNGTGDYNEQFF

size: -
J: TRBJ1-2
V: TRBV5-1
D: TRBD1
DNA: TGCGCCAGCAGCGGGGACAGGGGGCATATCTATGGCTACACCTTC
CDR3: CASSGDRGHIYGYTF

size: -
J: TRBJ2-7
V: TRBV5-4
D: TRBD1
DNA: TGTGCCAGCAGCTCGGACAGGTACGAGCAGTACTTC
CDR3: CASSSDRYEQYF

size: -
J: TRBJ1-5
V: TRBV30
D: TRBD1
DNA: TGTGCCTGGAGTGTCCAGGGGGCCGCTCAGCCCCAGCATTTT
CDR3: CAWSVQGAAQPQHF

size: -
J: TRBJ2-7
V: TRBV5-5
D: TRBD1
DNA: TGTGCCAGCAGCTTGGTGGCAGGGGGATCCTACGAGCAGTACTTC
CDR3: CASSLVAGGSYEQYF

size: once
J: TRBJ2-7
V: TRBV19
D: TRBD2
DNA: TGTGCCAGTAGTTTAGCGGGAGGCTCCTACGAGCAGTACTTC
CDR3: CASSLAGGSYEQYF

size: -
J: TRBJ2-1
V: TRBV18
D: -
DNA: TGTGCCAGCTCCCAACAGGAGAGTGCACCCGGGCAGTTCTTC
CDR3: CASSQQESAPGQFF

size: -
J: TRBJ2-3
V: TRBV7-8
D: -
DNA: TGTGCCAGCAGCTTAGTGAAAGGACAGACAGATACGCAGTATTTT
CDR3: CASSLVKGQTDTQYF

size: -
J: TRBJ1-2
V: TRBV29-1
D: -
DNA: TGCAGCGTTGAAGGGACAGCTAGGGGCTACACCTTC
CDR3: CSVEGTARGYTF

size: -
J: TRBJ2-1
V: TRBV28
D: -
DNA: TGTGCCAGCAGATCCCCGGTGTCCTACAATGAGCAGTTCTTC
CDR3: CASRSPVSYNEQFF

size: -
J: TRBJ2-2
V: TRBV5-4
D: TRBD2
DNA: TGTGCCAGCAGACGGGGCGGGAGAAACACCGGGGAGCTGTTTTTT
CDR3: CASRRGGRNTGELFF

size: -
J: TRBJ1-5
V: TRBV15
D: -
DNA: TGTGCCACCAGCAGAGATATTTCCCCGTTTGCCCAGCATTTT
CDR3: CATSRDISPFAQHF

size: -
J: TRBJ2-5
V: TRBV5-1
D: -
DNA: TGCGCCAGCAGCTCCCCTCTGGGGGAGGCTGGAGAGACCCAGTACTTC
CDR3: CASSSPLGEAGETQYF

size: few
J: TRBJ1-1
V: TRBV7-8
D: -
DNA: TGTGCCAGCAGCTTGAAAAGACAGTTGAACACTGAAGCTTTCTTT
CDR3: CASSLKRQLNTEAFF

size: -
J: TRBJ2-2
V: TRBV10-3
D: TRBD1
DNA: TGTGCCATCACCGACAGGGAAAACACCGGGGAGCTGTTTTTT
CDR3: CAITDRENTGELFF